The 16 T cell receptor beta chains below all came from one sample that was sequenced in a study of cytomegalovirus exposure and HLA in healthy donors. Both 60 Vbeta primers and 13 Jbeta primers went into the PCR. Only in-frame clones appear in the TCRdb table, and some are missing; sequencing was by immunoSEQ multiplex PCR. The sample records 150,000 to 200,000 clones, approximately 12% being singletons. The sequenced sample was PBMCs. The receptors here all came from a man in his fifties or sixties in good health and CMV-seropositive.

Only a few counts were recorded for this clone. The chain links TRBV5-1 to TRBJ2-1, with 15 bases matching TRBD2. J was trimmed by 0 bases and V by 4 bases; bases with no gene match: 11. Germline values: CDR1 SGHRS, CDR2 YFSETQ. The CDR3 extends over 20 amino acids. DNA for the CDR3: TGCGCCAGCAGCGGCCGGGGGACTAGCGGGGGGCAGAGCTCCTACAATGAGCAGTTCTTC. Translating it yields CASSGRGTSGGQSSYNEQFF.

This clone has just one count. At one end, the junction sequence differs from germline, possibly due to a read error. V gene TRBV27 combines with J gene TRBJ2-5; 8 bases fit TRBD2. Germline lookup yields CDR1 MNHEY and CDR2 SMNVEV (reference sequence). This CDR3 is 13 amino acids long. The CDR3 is CASSRGGVQTQHF. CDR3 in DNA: TGTGCCAGCAGTCGGGGGGGCGTACAGACCCAGCACTTC.

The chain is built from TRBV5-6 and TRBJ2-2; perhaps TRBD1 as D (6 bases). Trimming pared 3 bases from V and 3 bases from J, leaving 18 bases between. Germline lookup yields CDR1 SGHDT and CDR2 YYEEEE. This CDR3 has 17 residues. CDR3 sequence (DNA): TGTGCCAGCAGCTCCCCACCCGGACAGCTCTACACCGGGGAGCTGTTTTTT. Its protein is CASSSPPGQLYTGELFF.

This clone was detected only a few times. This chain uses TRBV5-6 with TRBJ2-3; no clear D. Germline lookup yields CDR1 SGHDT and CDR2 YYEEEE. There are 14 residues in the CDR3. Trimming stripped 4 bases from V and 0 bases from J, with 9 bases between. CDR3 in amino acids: CASSDSASTDTQYF. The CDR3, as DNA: TGTGCCAGCAGCGACTCGGCTAGCACAGATACGCAGTATTTT.

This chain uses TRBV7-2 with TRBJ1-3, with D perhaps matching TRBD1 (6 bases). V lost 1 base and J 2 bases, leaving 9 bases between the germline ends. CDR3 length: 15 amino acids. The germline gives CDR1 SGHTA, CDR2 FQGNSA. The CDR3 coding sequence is TGTGCCAGCAGCTTAGGGGGACACACTGGAAACACCATATATTTT. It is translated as CASSLGGHTGNTIYF.

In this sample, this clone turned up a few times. The CDR3 region is CASSSTGRRGEKLFF. CDR3 DNA sequence: TGTGCCAGCAGCTCCACAGGGCGTCGTGGTGAAAAACTGTTTTTT. This rearrangement joins TRBV7-9 to TRBJ1-4; D possibly corresponds to TRBD1 (6 bases). Trimming took off 4 bases at V and 7 bases at J, with 16 bases between the two ends. From germline, CDR1 is SEHNR and CDR2 FQNEAQ (reference sequence). The CDR3 sequence is 15 residues long.

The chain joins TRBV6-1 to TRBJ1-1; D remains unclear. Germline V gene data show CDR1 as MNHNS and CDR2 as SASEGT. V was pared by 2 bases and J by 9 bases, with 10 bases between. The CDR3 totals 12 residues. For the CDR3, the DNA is TGTGCCAGCAGTGAAACGGGGTGGAAAGCTTTCTTT. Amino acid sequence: CASSETGWKAFF.

The CDR3 region has the DNA TGTGCCAGCAGCTCCTATTTTAGCGGGGGCCACAAAGAGACCCAGTACTTC. It yields the protein CASSSYFSGGHKETQYF. The chain joins TRBV7-9 to TRBJ2-5; TRBD2 matches at 9 bases. This CDR3 has 17 amino acids. Germline V gene sequence: CDR1 SEHNR, CDR2 FQNEAQ (reference sequence). The V segment lost 4 bases and the J segment 3 bases; nucleotides outside the gene matches: 12.

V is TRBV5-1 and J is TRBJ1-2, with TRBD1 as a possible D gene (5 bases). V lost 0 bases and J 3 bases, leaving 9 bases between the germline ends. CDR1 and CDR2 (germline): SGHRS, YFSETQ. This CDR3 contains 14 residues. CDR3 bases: TGCGCCAGCAGCTTGGCCGTGACAGACTATGGCTACACCTTC. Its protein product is CASSLAVTDYGYTF.

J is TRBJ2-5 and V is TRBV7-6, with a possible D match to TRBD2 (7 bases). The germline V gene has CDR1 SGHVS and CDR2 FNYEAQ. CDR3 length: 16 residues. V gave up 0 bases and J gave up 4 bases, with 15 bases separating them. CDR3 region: CASSLAQREGVETQYF. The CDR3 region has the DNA TGTGCCAGCAGCTTAGCGCAAAGGGAGGGGGTAGAGACCCAGTACTTC.

In nucleotides, the CDR3 is TGTGCCAGCAGTTATTTCGGGGTCAGCACAGATACGCAGTATTTT. This translates into CASSYFGVSTDTQYF. This chain uses TRBV6-5 with TRBJ2-3; weak D call: TRBD2 (5 bases). This CDR3 has 15 residues. Germline V CDR1 and CDR2: MNHEY, SVGAGI. Trimming removed 3 bases at V and 0 bases at J, with 10 bases between.

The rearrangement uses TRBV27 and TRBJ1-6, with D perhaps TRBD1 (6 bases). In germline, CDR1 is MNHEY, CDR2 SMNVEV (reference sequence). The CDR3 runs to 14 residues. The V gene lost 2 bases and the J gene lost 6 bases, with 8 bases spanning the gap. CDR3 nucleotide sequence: TGTGCCAGCAGTTTAACAGGGCTTAATTCACCCCTCCACTTT. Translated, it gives CASSLTGLNSPLHF.

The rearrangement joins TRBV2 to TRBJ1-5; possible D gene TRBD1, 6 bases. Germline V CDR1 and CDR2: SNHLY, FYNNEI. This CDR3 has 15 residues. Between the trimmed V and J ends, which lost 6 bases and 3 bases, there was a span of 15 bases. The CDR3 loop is CASSVQGISNQPQHF. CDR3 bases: TGTGCCAGCAGCGTACAGGGTATATCCAATCAGCCCCAGCATTTT.

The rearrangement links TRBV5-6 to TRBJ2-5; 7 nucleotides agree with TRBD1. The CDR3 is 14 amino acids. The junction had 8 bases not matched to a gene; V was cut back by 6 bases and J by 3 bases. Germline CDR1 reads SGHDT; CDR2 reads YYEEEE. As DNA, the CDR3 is TGTGCCAGCAAATGGACAGGTATTGAAGAGACCCAGTACTTC. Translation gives CASKWTGIEETQYF.

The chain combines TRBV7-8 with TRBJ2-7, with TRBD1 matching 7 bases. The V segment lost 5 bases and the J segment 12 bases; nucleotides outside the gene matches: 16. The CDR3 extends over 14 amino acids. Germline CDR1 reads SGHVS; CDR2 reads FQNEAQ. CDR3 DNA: TGTGCCAGCAGCCTCCTCGAATCCGCGACAGGGCGGTACTTC. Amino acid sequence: CASSLLESATGRYF. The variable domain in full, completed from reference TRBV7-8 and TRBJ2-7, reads GAGVSQSPRYKVAKRGQDVALRCDPISGHVSLFWYQQALGQGPEFLTYFQNEAQLDKSGLPSDRFFAERPEGSVSTLKIQRTQQEDSAVYLCASSLLESATGRYFGPGTRLTVT.

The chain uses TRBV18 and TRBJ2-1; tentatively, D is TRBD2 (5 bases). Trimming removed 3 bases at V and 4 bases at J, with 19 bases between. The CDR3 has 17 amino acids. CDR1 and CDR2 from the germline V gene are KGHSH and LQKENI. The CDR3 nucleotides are TGTGCCAGCTCACCCCTGGTAGCGTCGAGTGGATACAATGAGCAGTTCTTC. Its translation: CASSPLVASSGYNEQFF.